This is a list of T cell receptor beta chains from one sample in a study of regulatory T cells in long-lasting Graves disease. Each CDR3 protein gets one entry after TCRdb re-called the multiplex PCR reads with MiXCR. The table lists 450,000 or so distinct CDR3 sequences, less than 25% of them singletons. The material sequenced was peripheral blood mononuclear cells (PBMCs), taken when the disease was refractory, from a patient treated with antithyroid drugs. Receptors originate from a female donor with Graves disease. Both conserved end residues are part of each CDR3. A D gene is named only where the DNA matches it firmly. Clone size, where shown, is once, few, many, or a class for clones that have expanded.

abundance: many
j_gene: TRBJ1-6
v_gene: TRBV6-1
d_gene: TRBD1
CDR3aa: CASWTGRESPLHF
CDR3nt: TGTGCCAGCTGGACAGGGAGAGAGTCACCCCTCCACTTT

abundance: many
j_gene: TRBJ2-7
v_gene: TRBV5-1
d_gene: TRBD2
CDR3aa: CASSWTSNEQYF
CDR3nt: TGCGCCAGCAGCTGGACTAGCAACGAGCAGTACTTC

abundance: many
j_gene: TRBJ1-4
v_gene: TRBV20-1
d_gene: NA
CDR3aa: CSARDQGNPNEKLFF
CDR3nt: TGCAGTGCTAGAGACCAGGGGAATCCTAATGAAAAACTGTTTTTT

abundance: NA
j_gene: TRBJ1-5
v_gene: TRBV20-1
d_gene: NA
CDR3aa: CSPLGLSNQPQHF
CDR3nt: TGCAGCCCACTGGGGCTTAGCAATCAGCCCCAGCATTTT

abundance: many
j_gene: TRBJ1-2
v_gene: TRBV20-1
d_gene: NA
CDR3aa: CSARAGGLRMGYTF
CDR3nt: TGCAGTGCTAGAGCGGGGGGCCTTCGGATGGGCTACACCTTC

abundance: few
j_gene: TRBJ1-6
v_gene: TRBV20-1
d_gene: TRBD1
CDR3aa: CSARERGGTGFSPLHF
CDR3nt: TGCAGTGCTAGAGAACGCGGGGGGACAGGGTTTTCACCCCTCCACTTT

abundance: few
j_gene: TRBJ2-5
v_gene: TRBV9
d_gene: NA
CDR3aa: CASSVVPGLGETQYF
CDR3nt: TGTGCCAGCAGCGTAGTGCCAGGGCTCGGGGAGACCCAGTACTTC

abundance: NA
j_gene: TRBJ2-1
v_gene: TRBV20-1
d_gene: NA
CDR3aa: CSARLPISYNEQFF
CDR3nt: TGCAGTGCTAGACTACCCATCTCCTACAATGAGCAGTTCTTC

abundance: NA
j_gene: TRBJ1-2
v_gene: TRBV12-3/TRBV12-4
d_gene: NA
CDR3aa: CASSLGATTAGYTF
CDR3nt: TGTGCCAGCAGTTTGGGGGCGACGACTGCCGGCTACACCTTC

abundance: NA
j_gene: TRBJ2-1
v_gene: TRBV20-1
d_gene: NA
CDR3aa: CSALISFSSYNEQFF
CDR3nt: TGCAGTGCGCTAATTAGCTTCAGCTCCTACAATGAGCAGTTCTTC

abundance: NA
j_gene: TRBJ1-1
v_gene: TRBV11-3
d_gene: NA
CDR3aa: CASAIGQKNTEAFF
CDR3nt: TGTGCCAGCGCCATCGGACAGAAAAACACTGAAGCTTTCTTT

abundance: few
j_gene: TRBJ1-3
v_gene: TRBV7-6
d_gene: NA
CDR3aa: CASSFDSLSGNTIYF
CDR3nt: TGTGCCAGCAGCTTTGACAGCCTCTCTGGAAACACCATATATTTT

abundance: NA
j_gene: TRBJ2-4
v_gene: TRBV7-2
d_gene: TRBD2
CDR3aa: CASSYRRLAGALAKNIQYF
CDR3nt: TGTGCCAGCAGCTATCGTAGACTAGCGGGGGCGCTAGCCAAAAACATTCAGTACTTC

abundance: many
j_gene: TRBJ2-7
v_gene: TRBV6-5
d_gene: TRBD2
CDR3aa: CASSYSKGTKQYF
CDR3nt: TGTGCCAGCAGTTACTCGAAGGGGACTAAGCAGTACTTC

abundance: NA
j_gene: TRBJ2-2
v_gene: TRBV7-6
d_gene: TRBD1
CDR3aa: CASSLLYRGGIGELFF
CDR3nt: TGTGCCAGCAGCTTACTTTACAGGGGCGGTATCGGGGAGCTGTTTTTT

abundance: many
j_gene: TRBJ1-5
v_gene: TRBV12-3/TRBV12-4
d_gene: NA
CDR3aa: CASTVALNQPQHF
CDR3nt: TGTGCCAGCACCGTTGCCCTCAATCAGCCCCAGCATTTT

abundance: few
j_gene: TRBJ2-5
v_gene: TRBV11-3
d_gene: TRBD1
CDR3aa: CASSFRGTDQETQYF
CDR3nt: TGTGCCAGCAGCTTTAGGGGGACAGACCAAGAGACCCAGTACTTC

abundance: NA
j_gene: TRBJ2-3
v_gene: TRBV6-1
d_gene: NA
CDR3aa: CASSRDDTDTQYF
CDR3nt: TGTGCCAGCAGTCGGGACGACACAGATACGCAGTATTTT

abundance: NA
j_gene: TRBJ2-2
v_gene: TRBV24-1
d_gene: NA
CDR3aa: CATTAAENTGELFF
CDR3nt: TGTGCCACCACCGCCGCAGAGAACACCGGGGAGCTGTTTTTT

abundance: many
j_gene: TRBJ1-6
v_gene: TRBV20-1
d_gene: NA
CDR3aa: CSAPGTPGSPLHF
CDR3nt: TGCAGTGCCCCAGGGACACCAGGTTCACCCCTCCACTTT

abundance: once
j_gene: TRBJ2-1
v_gene: TRBV7-9
d_gene: NA
CDR3aa: CASSRTDLVEQFF
CDR3nt: TGTGCCAGCAGCCGAACCGACCTCGTAGAGCAGTTCTTC

abundance: many
j_gene: TRBJ1-2
v_gene: TRBV28
d_gene: NA
CDR3aa: CASSSIANYGYTF
CDR3nt: TGTGCCAGCAGTTCGATTGCTAACTATGGCTACACCTTC

abundance: few
j_gene: TRBJ1-5
v_gene: TRBV5-1
d_gene: NA
CDR3aa: CASSLGGAGSNQPQHF
CDR3nt: TGCGCCAGCAGCTTAGGGGGGGCGGGAAGCAATCAGCCCCAGCATTTT

abundance: NA
j_gene: TRBJ2-1
v_gene: TRBV20-1
d_gene: TRBD2
CDR3aa: CSRTSGNNEQFF
CDR3nt: TGCAGTCGGACTAGCGGAAACAATGAGCAGTTCTTC

abundance: few
j_gene: TRBJ2-7
v_gene: TRBV4-2
d_gene: NA
CDR3aa: CASSQDLGSEEQYF
CDR3nt: TGTGCCAGCAGCCAAGATCTGGGCAGTGAAGAGCAGTACTTC

abundance: NA
j_gene: TRBJ1-1
v_gene: TRBV6-1
d_gene: NA
CDR3aa: CASSRGVTEAFF
CDR3nt: TGTGCCAGCAGTCGGGGCGTCACTGAAGCTTTCTTT

abundance: many
j_gene: TRBJ1-1
v_gene: TRBV4-1
d_gene: NA
CDR3aa: CASSQAQRNTEAFF
CDR3nt: TGCGCCAGCAGCCAGGCACAAAGGAACACTGAAGCTTTCTTT

abundance: NA
j_gene: TRBJ2-7
v_gene: TRBV4-1
d_gene: NA
CDR3aa: CASSPAVGDEQYF
CDR3nt: TGCGCCAGCAGCCCAGCGGTTGGGGACGAGCAGTACTTC

abundance: few
j_gene: TRBJ2-5
v_gene: TRBV2
d_gene: NA
CDR3aa: CATTVSLTTVRPTQYF
CDR3nt: TGTGCCACCACCGTCTCGCTAACGACAGTTCGTCCGACCCAGTACTTC